This T cell receptor beta chain is from a study of blood T cell repertoires in COVID-19. Study context: In each case, the material was cDNA or gDNA derived from T cells, B-cell-depleted T cells, or PBMCs.

Only in-frame clones appear in the TCRdb table, and some are missing; sequencing was by immunoSEQ multiplex PCR. The sample lists tens of thousands of clones, 87% occurring once. J gave up 3 bases and V 3 bases, and 10 bases lay outside the gene matches. The CDR3 extends over 18 amino acids. The germline gives CDR1 SGDLS, CDR2 YYNGEE. The gene calls are TRBV9 and TRBJ2-5; TRBD2 agrees at 14 bases. Sequenced: peripheral blood. This TCR came from a woman in her 50s with acute or convalescent COVID-19. The CDR3 nucleotides are TGTGCCAGCAGCGCCGGGACTAGCGGGGGTCTCAATAAAGAGACCCAGTACTTC. It codes for CASSAGTSGGLNKETQYF.